The TCR beta chain under discussion was sequenced for a study of control samples from healthy donors and cancer patients. From germline, CDR1 is SQVTM and CDR2 ANQGSEA. The length of the CDR3 is 13 residues. V lost 4 bases, J lost 3 bases, and 13 bases lay in between. Sequencing was performed with immunoSEQ multiplex PCR; in TCRdb, only in-frame clones are kept and a portion is missing. The sample yields 50,000 to 75,000 clones, around 87% seen once. This clonotype was obtained from a man aged 55 to 70 with colorectal cancer. V usage is TRBV29-1 and J usage is TRBJ2-7, with a tentative D call TRBD1 (6 bases). Input material: PBMCs. The DNA of the CDR3 is TGCAGCGTTGTTCCCACAGGGCACTACGAGCAGTACTTC. Its protein product is CSVVPTGHYEQYF.